This T cell receptor (beta chain) was observed in a study of shared clonotypes between healthy human individuals. The table came from immunoSEQ multiplex PCR; TCRdb's copy has only in-frame clones and leaves some out. Here the sample spans 980,000 or so clones, about 80% being singletons. Concerning this clone: This sample includes further DNA sequences coding for the same CDR3.

The specimen sequenced was memory CD4+ T cells sorted from blood. Subset defined: CD45RA-negative fraction. The source is a man between 18 and 29 years old in good health.

This CDR3 reads CASSVGGVYTDTQYF. CDR3 sequence (DNA): TGTGCCAGCAGCGTTGGCGGGGTATACACAGATACGCAGTATTTT. The chain is built from TRBV9 and TRBJ2-3, with D possibly matching TRBD2 (6 bases). Per germline, CDR1 SGDLS and CDR2 YYNGEE. This CDR3 spans 15 amino acids. V lost 2 bases to trimming and J lost 2 bases, with 12 bases between them.